The 7 T cell receptor beta chains below come from one sample, sequenced in a study of blood T cell repertoires in COVID-19. Sequencing was performed with immunoSEQ multiplex PCR; in TCRdb, only in-frame clones are kept and a portion is missing. Here the sample spans 250,000 or so clones, approximately 82% being singletons. Sequenced input: peripheral blood. These receptors all come from a man aged 35-49 years who had recovered from COVID-19.

This chain links TRBV12-3 or TRBV12-4 with TRBJ1-1, with D tentatively TRBD1 (5 bases). V shed 2 bases and J shed 6 bases, with 7 bases lying between them. The CDR3 sequence is 12 residues long. The CDR3 DNA is TGTGCCAGCAGTTTAAGCAGGGCTGAAGCTTTCTTT. This gives the protein CASSLSRAEAFF.

The V and J genes are TRBV19 and TRBJ2-4; tentatively, D is TRBD2 (6 bases). The CDR3 totals 15 residues. Germline CDR1 reads LNHDA; CDR2 reads SQIVND (reference sequence). V lost 3 bases and J 1 base, leaving 10 bases between the germline ends. In DNA, the CDR3 is TGTGCCAGTAGTATTTGGGGGGAGGCCAAAAACATTCAGTACTTC. Protein sequence: CASSIWGEAKNIQYF.

A note on this clone: This CDR3 is also generated by other DNA sequences in the sample. The chain joins TRBV5-5 to TRBJ2-3; D unclear. Trimming shortened V by 1 base and J by 6 bases, and 6 bases separated the two germline ends. The CDR3 spans 12 residues. CDR1 is SGHKS and CDR2 is YYEKEE in the germline V gene (reference sequence). The CDR3 region has the DNA TGTGCCAGCAGCTTGCGGTGGGATACGCAGTATTTT. Residues: CASSLRWDTQYF.

The genes are TRBV5-6 and TRBJ2-1, with D possibly matching TRBD2 (6 bases). V was clipped by 8 bases and J by 9 bases, with 12 bases between them. The V gene's germline CDR1 is SGHDT and CDR2 YYEEEE. The CDR3 runs 11 residues. The CDR3 region has the DNA TGTGCCAGTGGGTCGCGGGGTGAGCAGTTCTTC. Translated: CASGSRGEQFF.

The chain links TRBV19 to TRBJ2-6, with 7 bases identical to TRBD1. Germline lookup yields CDR1 LNHDA and CDR2 SQIVND (reference sequence). The CDR3 extends over 15 amino acids. V lost 5 bases, J lost 4 bases, and 5 bases stayed unmatched. The DNA for the CDR3 is TGTGCCAGTAGTCCCACAGGGGTCGGGGCCAACGTCCTGACTTTC. This gives the protein CASSPTGVGANVLTF. Combining the CDR3 with reference TRBV19 and TRBJ2-6 gives the whole variable domain DGGITQSPKYLFRKEGQNVTLSCEQNLNHDAMYWYRQDPGQGLRLIYYSQIVNDFQKGDIAEGYSVSREKKESFPLTVTSAQKNPTAFYLCASSPTGVGANVLTFGAGSRLTVL.

The chain couples TRBV3-1 (or the pseudogene TRBV3-2) to TRBJ1-1; D may be TRBD1 (6 bases). From germline, CDR1 is LGHDT and CDR2 YNNKEL (reference sequence). The CDR3 extends over 14 amino acids. V shed 4 bases and J shed 4 bases, with 13 bases lying between them. The CDR3 reads CASSPDSQSTEAFF. DNA of the CDR3: TGTGCCAGCAGCCCGGACAGCCAAAGCACTGAAGCTTTCTTT.

The chain joins TRBV5-4 to TRBJ2-2, with D possibly called TRBD1 or TRBD2 (6 bases each). The V end was cut by 4 bases, the J end by 6 bases, with 13 bases between. Germline assignment: CDR1 SGHNT and CDR2 YYREEE (reference sequence). The CDR3 contains 14 residues. For the CDR3, the DNA is TGTGCCAGCAGCCTGGGGGGCGACGCCGGGGAGCTGTTTTTT. This sequence encodes CASSLGGDAGELFF.